These 28 T cell receptor beta chains came from one sample sequenced in a study of OX40 agonist ivuxolimab in advanced cancers. Profiling relied on immunoSEQ multiplex PCR, and the TCRdb table lists in-frame clones only, not all of them. Here the sample spans 65,000 to 75,000 clones, roughly 90% being singletons. Specimen: CD4+ or CD8+ T cells sorted from blood, collected in a trial of the OX40 agonist ivuxolimab. All receptors come from an adult with an advanced solid tumor such as melanoma, head and neck, liver or kidney cancer.

This clone was observed once. CDR3 nucleotides: TGTGCCACCGGACTAGCGGAGAGGGGGAGTTGGGCCAACGTCCTGACTTTC. Encoded protein: CATGLAERGSWANVLTF. The gene calls are TRBV10-3 and TRBJ2-6, with 10 bases aligning to TRBD2. In germline, CDR1 is ENHRY, CDR2 SYGVKD. After removal of 10 bases from V and 5 bases from J, the junction contained 14 bases not matched to a gene. The CDR3 totals 17 residues.

The chain couples TRBV18 to TRBJ2-1; TRBD2 matches at 7 bases. V shed 6 bases, J shed 6 bases, and the junction held 11 bases outside the gene matches. CDR3 length: 15 residues. Germline V gene sequence: CDR1 KGHSH, CDR2 LQKENI. CDR3 region: CASSPRTSSGNEQFF. The CDR3 region has the DNA TGTGCCAGCTCTCCTCGGACTAGTTCGGGCAATGAGCAGTTCTTC.

The chain couples TRBV6-5 to TRBJ2-2; D unresolved. CDR3 length: 12 residues. Germline V gene lookup returns CDR1 MNHEY and CDR2 SVGAGI. V lost 7 bases to trimming and J lost 8 bases, with 11 bases between them. The CDR3 DNA follows: TGTGCCAGCACAGGAACTACGGGGGAGCTGTTTTTT. Residues: CASTGTTGELFF.

The chain employs TRBV4-1 and TRBJ1-1; a possible D gene is TRBD1 (5 bases). This CDR3 is built from 14 residues. V was clipped by 8 bases and J by 4 bases, with 17 bases between them. Germline CDR1 and CDR2: MGHRA and YSYEKL. CDR3 loop: CASSGLLKGTEAFF. The CDR3 DNA sequence: TGCGCCAGCTCGGGACTTCTGAAAGGCACTGAAGCTTTCTTT.

The chain uses TRBV6-5 and TRBJ1-4, with unresolved D. Germline assignment: CDR1 MNHEY and CDR2 SVGAGI. V was cut by 2 bases and J by 8 bases, with 12 bases left in between. This CDR3 is built from 14 residues. As DNA, the CDR3 is TGTGCCAGCAGTTACAAAATGGCCGGAGAAAAACTGTTTTTT. Its protein is CASSYKMAGEKLFF.

CDR3 residues: CASSPKGGRGNEKLFF. CDR3 DNA sequence: TGTGCCAGCAGCCCGAAGGGAGGCAGGGGTAATGAAAAACTGTTTTTT. The chain uses TRBV5-4 and TRBJ1-4; the D gene is possibly TRBD1 (6 bases). V gave up 4 bases and J gave up 4 bases, with 17 bases separating them. This CDR3 has 16 amino acids. Germline values: CDR1 SGHNT, CDR2 YYREEE (reference sequence).

In regard to this clone: Other DNA variants within this sample encode the same CDR3. This chain links TRBV29-1 with TRBJ1-2, with D possibly TRBD1 on 6 matching bases. V lost 3 bases and J lost 8, with 13 bases in between. The germline CDR1 and CDR2 sequences are SQVTM and ANQGSEA. There are 12 residues in the CDR3. The CDR3 loop is CSVDGGGGGYTF. DNA for the CDR3: TGCAGCGTTGACGGGGGCGGGGGGGGCTACACCTTC.

The chain is built from TRBV18 and TRBJ1-3; the D is unclear. Germline CDR1 reads KGHSH; CDR2 reads LQKENI. This CDR3 is 15 amino acids long. V was pared by 0 bases and J by 2 bases, with 8 bases between. The CDR3, as DNA: TGTGCCAGCTCACCACCCGGAGCTACTGGAAACACCATATATTTT. Protein: CASSPPGATGNTIYF.

This clone was found once. The J gene is TRBJ1-6, the V gene TRBV25-1, with 7 bases matching TRBD1. The CDR3 runs to 18 residues. In germline, CDR1 is MGHDK, CDR2 SYGVNS. The V segment lost 2 bases and the J segment 0 bases; nucleotides outside the gene matches: 7. The CDR3 coding sequence is TGTGCCAGCAGTGAAGGGACAGCGTCCAACTCCTATAATTCACCCCTCCACTTT. This encodes CASSEGTASNSYNSPLHF.

The chain joins TRBV5-1 to TRBJ2-3; D could derive from TRBD1 or TRBD2 (5 bases each). Per the germline V gene, CDR1 is SGHRS and CDR2 is YFSETQ. V gave up 3 bases and J gave up 0 bases, with 8 bases separating them. The CDR3 sequence is 14 residues long. DNA for the CDR3: TGCGCCAGCAGCTACAGGACTAGCACAGATACGCAGTATTTT. Translating gives CASSYRTSTDTQYF.

This chain connects TRBV6-1 to TRBJ1-4; D might be TRBD1 (6 bases). The CDR3 consists of 15 residues. Deletions cut 6 bases from V and 3 bases from J, with 14 bases between. Germline V gives CDR1 MNHNS, CDR2 SASEGT. The CDR3 nucleotides read TGTGCCAGCAGGGGGGGGGCAGCGTCTAATGAAAAACTGTTTTTT. It codes for CASRGGAASNEKLFF.

V and J are TRBV5-1 and TRBJ2-2, with 8 bases lining up with TRBD1. The CDR3 loop spans 14 amino acids. J was trimmed by 5 bases and V by 4 bases; bases with no gene match: 4. The germline V gene encodes CDR1 SGHRS and CDR2 YFSETQ. CDR3 DNA: TGCGCCAGCAGCAGTAACAGGGGGACCGGGGAGCTGTTTTTT. Encoded protein: CASSSNRGTGELFF.

This chain uses TRBV5-1 with TRBJ2-1, with TRBD1 matching over 9 bases. Germline V gene lookup returns CDR1 SGHRS and CDR2 YFSETQ. Trimming removed 9 bases from V and 2 bases from J; junction bases left unmatched: 9. The CDR3 is made up of 15 amino acids. The CDR3 region has the DNA TGCGCCACCAGTTCGGGACAGGGCCCCTACAATGAGCAGTTCTTC. Translation gives CATSSGQGPYNEQFF.

This rearrangement joins TRBV5-1 to TRBJ2-6; TRBD1 matches 11 bases. There are 20 residues in the CDR3. The V and J ends lost 1 base and 1 base, in that order; junction bases with no gene match: 10. Germline assignment: CDR1 SGHRS and CDR2 YFSETQ. The CDR3 sequence: CASSLKRTGGLDSGANVLTF. CDR3 sequence (DNA): TGCGCCAGCAGCTTGAAAAGGACAGGGGGCCTCGATTCTGGGGCCAACGTCCTGACTTTC.

With regard to this clone: This CDR3 is also generated by other DNA sequences in the sample. CDR3 amino acids: CASSPAWGYNEQFF. The CDR3 DNA reads TGTGCCAGTAGCCCCGCTTGGGGATACAATGAGCAGTTCTTC. The chain joins TRBV11-2 to TRBJ2-1; D remains ambiguous. The V gene lost 9 bases and the J gene lost 4 bases, with 16 bases spanning the gap. This CDR3 spans 14 amino acids. Per germline, CDR1 SGHAT and CDR2 FQNNGV.

As for this clone: This CDR3 is also generated by other DNA sequences in the sample. This chain links TRBV18 with TRBJ2-1, with D perhaps TRBD1 or TRBD2 (5 bases each). Trimming left V 3 bases short and J 3 bases short, with 21 bases between. Germline-derived CDR1 and CDR2 are KGHSH and LQKENI. CDR3 length: 18 residues. Here the CDR3 DNA reads TGTGCCAGCTCACCTCGAGAGGGACGGAATGTTGACTACAATGAGCAGTTCTTC. Amino acid sequence: CASSPREGRNVDYNEQFF.

The rearrangement joins TRBV30 to TRBJ1-4, with no clear D. Trimming took off 2 bases at V and 5 bases at J, with 15 bases between the two ends. CDR3 length: 15 amino acids. Germline V CDR1 and CDR2: GTSNPN, SVGIG (reference sequence). CDR3: CAWSLPDPVNEKLFF. In nucleotides, the CDR3 is TGTGCCTGGAGTTTACCGGACCCCGTAAATGAAAAACTGTTTTTT. Full variable domain (remainder filled in from reference TRBV30 and TRBJ1-4): SQTIHQWPATLVQPVGSPLSLECTVEGTSNPNLYWYRQAAGRGLQLLFYSVGIGQISSEVPQNLSASRPQDRQFILSSKKLLLSDSGFYLCAWSLPDPVNEKLFFGSGTQLSVL.

This clone was observed a single time. This chain links TRBV18 with TRBJ1-3; TRBD1 agrees at 9 bases. V trimming: 5 bases; J trimming: 0 bases; junction bases outside the gene matches: 8. Germline-derived CDR1 and CDR2 are KGHSH and LQKENI. This CDR3 is built from 17 residues. The CDR3 DNA follows: TGTGCCAGCTCAAATCCCGGGACAGGGAGCTCTGGAAACACCATATATTTT. Protein: CASSNPGTGSSGNTIYF.

CDR3 DNA sequence: TGTGCCAGCAGCCGGGCCCCGGACACTGAAGCTTTCTTT. Residues: CASSRAPDTEAFF. The rearrangement uses TRBV6-5 and TRBJ1-1, with D hard to call. V was cut by 6 bases and J by 3 bases, with 11 bases left in between. The length of the CDR3 is 13 residues. Germline V gene data show CDR1 as MNHEY and CDR2 as SVGAGI.

The V and J genes are TRBV7-9 and TRBJ1-3; TRBD1 aligns across 8 bases. The CDR3 covers 15 residues. V was pared by 4 bases and J by 0 bases, with 2 bases of the junction left unmatched. The germline gives CDR1 SEHNR, CDR2 FQNEAQ (reference sequence). The CDR3 region has the DNA TGTGCCAGCAGCTCCGACAGGGGCTCTGGAAACACCATATATTTT. Translating it yields CASSSDRGSGNTIYF.

V gene TRBV18 combines with J gene TRBJ1-2; 8 nucleotides line up with TRBD1. V gave up 3 bases and J gave up 0 bases; unmatched junction bases: 6. This CDR3 has 16 amino acids. CDR1 is KGHSH, CDR2 LQKENI, per germline. CDR3 loop: CASSPDRGWPNYGYTF. As DNA, the CDR3 is TGTGCCAGCTCACCCGACAGGGGATGGCCTAACTATGGCTACACCTTC.

The V call is TRBV5-1, the J call TRBJ2-3, with 11 nucleotides matching TRBD2. In germline, CDR1 is SGHRS, CDR2 YFSETQ. The CDR3 extends over 17 amino acids. The V gene end was trimmed by 0 bases and the J gene end by 4 bases; junction bases not matched to a gene: 7. Here the CDR3 reads CASSLALLAGEADTQYF. The CDR3 region has the DNA TGCGCCAGCAGCTTGGCCTTACTAGCGGGAGAAGCAGATACGCAGTATTTT.

V and J are TRBV6-5 and TRBJ1-5; no reliable D call. CDR3 length: 11 residues. The germline gives CDR1 MNHEY, CDR2 SVGAGI. V was clipped by 4 bases and J by 5 bases, with 3 bases between them. The CDR3 nucleotides are TGTGCCAGCAGTTCCGATCAGCCCCAGCATTTT. Translated, it gives CASSSDQPQHF.

The chain carries TRBV5-1 and TRBJ1-1; 10 nucleotides line up with TRBD1. Trimming cost V 7 bases and J 2 bases; bases outside gene matches: 2. CDR1 SGHRS and CDR2 YFSETQ come from the germline V gene. The CDR3 totals 13 residues. In DNA form, the CDR3 reads TGCGCCAGCGGGGACAGGGGAAACACTGAAGCTTTCTTT. Protein product: CASGDRGNTEAFF.

The chain employs TRBV2 and TRBJ2-3; D is undetermined. Germline CDR1 reads SNHLY; CDR2 reads FYNNEI. V was trimmed by 6 bases and J by 1 base, leaving 8 bases between them. This CDR3 is 13 amino acids long. The CDR3 coding sequence is TGTGCCAGCAGCCTCGGACGCACAGATACGCAGTATTTT. It encodes CASSLGRTDTQYF.

CDR3 amino acids: CASSLQGSTKNIQYF. CDR3 coding DNA: TGTGCCAGCAGTTTACAGGGGAGCACCAAAAACATTCAGTACTTC. The chain carries TRBV28 and TRBJ2-4; TRBD1 is a possible D gene (6 bases). This CDR3 has 15 amino acids. Per the germline V gene, CDR1 is MDHEN and CDR2 is SYDVKM. V dropped 2 bases and J dropped 2 bases, with 10 bases sitting between them.

V usage is TRBV9 and J usage is TRBJ1-2; D gene ambiguous. V was trimmed by 0 bases and J by 0 bases, leaving 6 bases between them. In germline, CDR1 is SGDLS, CDR2 YYNGEE. This CDR3 contains 14 residues. The CDR3 region has the DNA TGTGCCAGCAGCGTAGAGGAGGCTAACTATGGCTACACCTTC. Translation gives CASSVEEANYGYTF.

This clone was detected a few times. In DNA form, the CDR3 reads TGTGCCAGCAGCGTATTGGGGGGCGGGAACACTGAAGCTTTCTTT. Amino acid sequence: CASSVLGGGNTEAFF. The J gene is TRBJ1-1, the V gene TRBV9; possible D gene TRBD1, 6 bases. The V end was cut by 1 base, the J end by 1 base, with 11 bases between. Germline V gene sequence: CDR1 SGDLS, CDR2 YYNGEE. The length of the CDR3 is 15 residues.